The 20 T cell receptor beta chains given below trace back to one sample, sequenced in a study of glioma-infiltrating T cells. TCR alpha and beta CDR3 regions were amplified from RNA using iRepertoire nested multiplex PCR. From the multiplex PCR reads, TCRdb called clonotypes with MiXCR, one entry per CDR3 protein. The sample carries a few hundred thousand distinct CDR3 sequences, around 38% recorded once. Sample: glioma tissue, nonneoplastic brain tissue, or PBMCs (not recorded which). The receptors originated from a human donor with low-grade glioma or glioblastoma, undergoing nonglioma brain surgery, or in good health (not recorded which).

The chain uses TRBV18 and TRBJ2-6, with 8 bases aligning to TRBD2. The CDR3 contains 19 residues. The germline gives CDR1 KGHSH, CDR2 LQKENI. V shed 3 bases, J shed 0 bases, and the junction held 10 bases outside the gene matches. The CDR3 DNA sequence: TGTGCCAGCTCACCGCTTCTCGGGAGGGCTACCTCTGGGGCCAACGTCCTGACTTTC. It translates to CASSPLLGRATSGANVLTF.

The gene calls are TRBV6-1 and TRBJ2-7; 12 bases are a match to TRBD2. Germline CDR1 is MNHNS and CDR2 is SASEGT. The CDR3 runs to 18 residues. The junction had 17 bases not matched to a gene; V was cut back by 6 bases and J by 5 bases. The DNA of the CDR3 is TGTGCCAGCAGCAGTAGACGTGGTGGGACTAGCGGGTTGAACGAGCAGTACTTC. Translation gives CASSSRRGGTSGLNEQYF.

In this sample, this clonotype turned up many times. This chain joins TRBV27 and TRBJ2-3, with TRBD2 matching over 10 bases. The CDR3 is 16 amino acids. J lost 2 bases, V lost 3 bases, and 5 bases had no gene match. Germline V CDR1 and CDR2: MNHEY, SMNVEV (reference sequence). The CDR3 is CASSLLAGGSTDTQYF. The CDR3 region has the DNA TGTGCCAGCAGTTTGTTAGCGGGAGGCTCCACAGATACGCAGTATTTT.

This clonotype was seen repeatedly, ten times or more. This chain's CDR3 is CASSQGFSQETQYF. The CDR3 DNA follows: TGCGCCAGCAGCCAAGGGTTCAGTCAAGAGACCCAGTACTTC. This rearrangement joins TRBV4-3 to TRBJ2-5; unclear D gene. V lost 1 base and J 2 bases, leaving 8 bases between the germline ends. Germline V gene lookup returns CDR1 LGHNA and CDR2 YSLEER. This CDR3 spans 14 amino acids.

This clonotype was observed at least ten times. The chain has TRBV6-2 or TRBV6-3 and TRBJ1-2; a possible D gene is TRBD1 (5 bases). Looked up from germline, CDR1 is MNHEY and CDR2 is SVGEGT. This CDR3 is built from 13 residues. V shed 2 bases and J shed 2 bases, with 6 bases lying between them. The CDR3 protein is CASSYRDNYGYTF. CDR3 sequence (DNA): TGTGCCAGCAGTTACCGGGACAACTATGGCTACACCTTC.

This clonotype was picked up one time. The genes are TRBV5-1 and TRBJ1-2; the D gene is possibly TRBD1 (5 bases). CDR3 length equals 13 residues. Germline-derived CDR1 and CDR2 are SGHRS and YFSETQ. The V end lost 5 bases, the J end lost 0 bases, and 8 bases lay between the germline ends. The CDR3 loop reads CASRGAANYGYTF. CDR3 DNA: TGCGCCAGCAGAGGGGCCGCTAACTATGGCTACACCTTC.

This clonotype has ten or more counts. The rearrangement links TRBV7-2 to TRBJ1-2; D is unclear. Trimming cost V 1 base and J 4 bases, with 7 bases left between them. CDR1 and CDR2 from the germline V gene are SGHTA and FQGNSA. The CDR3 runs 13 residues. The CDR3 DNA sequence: TGTGCCAGCAGCTTAGGGCAGTTCTATGGCTACACCTTC. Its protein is CASSLGQFYGYTF.

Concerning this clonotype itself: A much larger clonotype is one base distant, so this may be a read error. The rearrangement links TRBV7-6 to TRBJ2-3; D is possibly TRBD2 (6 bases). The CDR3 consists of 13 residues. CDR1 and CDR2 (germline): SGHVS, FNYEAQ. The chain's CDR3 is CASSGGPTDTKYF. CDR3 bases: TGTGCCAGCAGCGGAGGGCCCACAGATACGAAGTATTTT. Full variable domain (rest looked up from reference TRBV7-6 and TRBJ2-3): GAGVSQSPRYKVTKRGQDVALRCDPISGHVSLYWYRQALGQGPEFLTYFNYEAQQDKSGLPNDRFSAERPEGSISTLTIQRTEQRDSAMYRCASSGGPTDTKYFGPGTRLTVL.

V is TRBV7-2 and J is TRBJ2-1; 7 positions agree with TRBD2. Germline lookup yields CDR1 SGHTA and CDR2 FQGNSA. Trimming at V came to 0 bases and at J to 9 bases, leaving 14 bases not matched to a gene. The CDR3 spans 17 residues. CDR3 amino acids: CASSLANPSIPGGEQFF. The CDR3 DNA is TGTGCCAGCAGCTTAGCAAATCCTTCCATACCGGGGGGTGAGCAGTTCTTC.

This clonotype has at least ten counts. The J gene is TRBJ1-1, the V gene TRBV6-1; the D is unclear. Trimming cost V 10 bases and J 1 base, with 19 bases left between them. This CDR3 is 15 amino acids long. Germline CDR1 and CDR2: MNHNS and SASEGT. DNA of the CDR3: TGTGCCATCACACCGCGACCTGGTTCGAACACTGAAGCTTTCTTT. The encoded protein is CAITPRPGSNTEAFF.

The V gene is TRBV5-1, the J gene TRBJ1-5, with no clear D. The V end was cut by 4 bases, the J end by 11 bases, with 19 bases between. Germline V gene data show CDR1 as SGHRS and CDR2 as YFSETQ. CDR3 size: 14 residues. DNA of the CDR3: TGCGCCAGCAGCCCAGGACTCGACCGCAGAACCCAGCATTTT. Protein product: CASSPGLDRRTQHF.

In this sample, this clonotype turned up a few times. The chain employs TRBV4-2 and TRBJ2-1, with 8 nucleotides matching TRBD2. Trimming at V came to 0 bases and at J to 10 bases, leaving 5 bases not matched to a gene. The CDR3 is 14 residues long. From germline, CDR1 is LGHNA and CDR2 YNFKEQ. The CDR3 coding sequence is TGTGCCAGCAGCCAAGATGGGATAGCGGGAGAGCAGTTCTTC. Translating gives CASSQDGIAGEQFF.

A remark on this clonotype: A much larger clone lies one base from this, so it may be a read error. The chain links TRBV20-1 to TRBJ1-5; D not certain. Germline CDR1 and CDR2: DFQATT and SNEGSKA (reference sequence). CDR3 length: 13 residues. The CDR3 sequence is CSAQTYSNHPQHF. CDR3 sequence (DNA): TGCAGTGCCCAAACGTATAGCAATCATCCCCAGCATTTT.

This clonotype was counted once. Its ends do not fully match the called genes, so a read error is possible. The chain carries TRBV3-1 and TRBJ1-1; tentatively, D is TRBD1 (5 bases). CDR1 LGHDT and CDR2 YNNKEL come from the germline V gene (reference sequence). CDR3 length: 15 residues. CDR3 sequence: CASSQDEGRGTEASF. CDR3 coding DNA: TGTGCCAGCAGCCAAGATGAGGGGAGGGGCACTGAAGCTTCCTTT.

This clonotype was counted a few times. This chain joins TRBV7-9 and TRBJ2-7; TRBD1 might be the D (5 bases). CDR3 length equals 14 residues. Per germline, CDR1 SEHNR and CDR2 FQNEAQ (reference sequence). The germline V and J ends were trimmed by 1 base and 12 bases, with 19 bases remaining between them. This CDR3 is CASSLGGHLDGLYF. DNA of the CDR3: TGTGCCAGCAGCTTAGGGGGCCACCTTGACGGTCTGTACTTC.

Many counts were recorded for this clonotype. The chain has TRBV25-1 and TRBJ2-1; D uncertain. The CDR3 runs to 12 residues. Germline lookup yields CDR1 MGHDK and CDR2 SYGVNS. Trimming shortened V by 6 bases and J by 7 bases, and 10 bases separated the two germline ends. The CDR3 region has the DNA TGTGCCAGCAGAGCCTATGATAATGAGCAGTTCTTC. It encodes CASRAYDNEQFF.

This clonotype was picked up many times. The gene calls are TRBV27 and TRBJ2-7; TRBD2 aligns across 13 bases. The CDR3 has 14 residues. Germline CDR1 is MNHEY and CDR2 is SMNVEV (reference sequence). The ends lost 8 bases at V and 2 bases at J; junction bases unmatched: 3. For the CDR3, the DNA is TGTGCCAGCCGGGGACTAGCGGGACCCTACGAGCAGTACTTC. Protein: CASRGLAGPYEQYF.

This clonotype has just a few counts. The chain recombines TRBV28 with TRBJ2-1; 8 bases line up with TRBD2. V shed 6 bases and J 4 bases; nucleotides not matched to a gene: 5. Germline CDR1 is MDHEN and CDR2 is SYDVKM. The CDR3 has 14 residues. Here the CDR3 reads CASRLAGLYNEQFF. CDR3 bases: TGTGCCAGCAGGTTAGCGGGACTGTACAATGAGCAGTTCTTC.

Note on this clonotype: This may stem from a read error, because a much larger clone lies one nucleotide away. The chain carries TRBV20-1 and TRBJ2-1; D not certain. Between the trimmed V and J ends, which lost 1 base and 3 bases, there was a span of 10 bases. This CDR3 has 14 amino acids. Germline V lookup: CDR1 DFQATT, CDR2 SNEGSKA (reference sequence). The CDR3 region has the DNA TGCAGTGCTAGAGGGCGGCAGCACTACAATGAGCAGTTCTTC. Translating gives CSARGRQHYNEQFF.

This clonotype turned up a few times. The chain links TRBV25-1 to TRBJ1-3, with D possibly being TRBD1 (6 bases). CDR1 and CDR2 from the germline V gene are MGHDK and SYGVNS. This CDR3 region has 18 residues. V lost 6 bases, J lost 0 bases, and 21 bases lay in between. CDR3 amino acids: CASSSTTIDRRSGNTIYF. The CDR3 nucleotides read TGTGCCAGCAGCTCCACCACAATTGACAGGCGCTCTGGAAACACCATATATTTT.